The present entry profiles one T cell receptor (beta chain) with its context. Its antigen is currently not known. No base-level quality is on record; no much larger clone is a single base apart. These data come from a study of spatial heterogeneity in lung cancer (dated by TCRdb to the late 2010s). General notes on the study: Beta-chain transcripts were consistently detected in greater numbers than alpha-chain transcripts, which likely reflected higher beta-chain transcript abundance. A strong correlation was found between TCR transcript counts in tumor regions and a T cell transcriptional module score from matched bulk RNA-seq. In the raw uncorrected reads, each unique combination of TCR and UMI appeared more than ten times on average. In non-small cell lung cancer, the study made a quantitative comparison of TCR alpha and beta repertoires among multiple tumor regions, matched nontumor lung and blood. TCR repertoire features were related to nonsynonymous mutation counts determined by whole-exome sequencing of tumor tissue. At surgery, around 200 tumor regions, 64 matched nontumor lung samples and 45 to 60 PBMC samples were TCR-sequenced for both alpha and beta chains. Study-wide findings and limitations: A correlation was observed between the number of expanded intratumoral alpha and beta TCRs and the tumor nonsynonymous mutation count. Counts of ubiquitous and regional expanded TCRs were found to correlate with counts of ubiquitous and regional nonsynonymous mutations, respectively. Confirming at a functional level the hypothesis that regional TCRs recognize regional mutations was considered to require additional single-cell paired TCR alpha and beta sequencing. TCR-seq coverage of tumor T cells was estimated at only approximately 7% for alpha chains and less than 15% for beta chains.

The time point label corresponds to: sample taken at primary tumor resection. The donors were 65 to 90 patients from the lung TRACERx cohort who had early-stage, untreated non-small cell lung cancer. TCR sequencing used whole RNA extracted from tumor and nontumor lung tissue, or from cryopreserved PBMC samples, without cell sorting. Only patients with enough RNA available from two or more tumor regions were chosen for TCR sequencing. A lung pathologist reviewed the tumor and adjacent nontumor lung specimens before the specimens were selected. As encoded in the germline V gene, CDR1 is MDHEN while CDR2 is SYDVKM. The junction carries 17 bases between V and J, which are trimmed by 7 bases and 7 bases respectively. From its cysteine to its phenylalanine, the CDR3 spans 15 amino acids. Just CDR3 DNA is preserved here, 45 bases in frame from base 1. The receptor library was made with 5' RACE. Sequencing took place on a NextSeq 500. The TCR library protocol attached a unique molecular identifier to each TCR cDNA molecule to allow correction of PCR and sequencing errors. Under the source paper's analysis protocol: Decombinator tools were used for TCR identification, UMI-based error correction and CDR3 extraction. Expanded TCRs were defined as those above a frequency of 2 per 1,000, corresponding to the top 1% of the tumor frequency distribution. Expanded tumor TCRs statistically deemed absent (corrected P<0.05) from at least one tumor region were classed as regional, and all other expanded tumor TCRs were classed as ubiquitous. Each repertoire was subsampled 100 times to 5,000 TCRs, after which Renyi diversity was computed with the R vegan package. CDR3 similarity networks were constructed using string-kernel similarity of amino acid triplets, with links drawn between CDR3s whose pairwise similarity was above 0.82. The raw public data were reprocessed by TCRdb itself: fastp quality trimming at Q25, MiXCR clonotype calling, in-frame beta chains only. Rows are unified per CDR3 protein, each entry keeping the most common DNA and genes. TCRdb, rather than the study authors, made the V and J calls. This sample is represented by around 100,000 distinct CDR3 sequences; about 4.4% of them were singletons. Of the sample, approximately 21% is held by the ten largest clones.

Sequenced here: lung tumor tissue, sampled at surgery. The chain is made from TRBV28 and TRBJ1-6, with no D gene named confidently. The source of this sequence is a male donor with early-stage non-small cell lung cancer. The CDR3 protein sequence reads: CASKPTPLGNSPLHF. The bases are TGTGCCAGCAAGCCCACACCATTGGGAAATTCACCCCTCCACTTT.